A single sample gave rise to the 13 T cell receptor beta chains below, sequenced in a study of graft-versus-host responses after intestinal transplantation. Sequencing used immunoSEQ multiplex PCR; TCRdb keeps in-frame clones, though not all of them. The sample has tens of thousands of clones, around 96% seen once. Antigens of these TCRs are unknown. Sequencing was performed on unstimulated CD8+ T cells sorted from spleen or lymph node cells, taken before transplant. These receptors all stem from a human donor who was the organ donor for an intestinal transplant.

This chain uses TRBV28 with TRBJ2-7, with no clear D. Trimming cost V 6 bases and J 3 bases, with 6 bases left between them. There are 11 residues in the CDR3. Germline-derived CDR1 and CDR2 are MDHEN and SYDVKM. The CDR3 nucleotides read TGTGCCAGCAGAGACCGCTACGAGCAGTACTTC. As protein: CASRDRYEQYF.

DNA for the CDR3: TGCGCCAGCAGCCAAGTTGCGGGGGAGCAGTACTTC. Translation: CASSQVAGEQYF. The chain employs TRBV4-1 and TRBJ2-7; TRBD2 might be the D (6 bases). V was cut by 1 base and J by 7 bases, with 8 bases left in between. The CDR3 is 12 residues long. The germline CDR1 and CDR2 sequences are MGHRA and YSYEKL.

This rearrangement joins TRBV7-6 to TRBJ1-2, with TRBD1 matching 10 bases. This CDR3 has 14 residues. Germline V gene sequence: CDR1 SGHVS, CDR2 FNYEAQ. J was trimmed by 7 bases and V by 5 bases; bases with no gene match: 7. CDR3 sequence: CASSPGTGVPGYTF. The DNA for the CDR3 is TGTGCCAGCAGCCCCGGGACAGGGGTTCCTGGCTACACCTTC.

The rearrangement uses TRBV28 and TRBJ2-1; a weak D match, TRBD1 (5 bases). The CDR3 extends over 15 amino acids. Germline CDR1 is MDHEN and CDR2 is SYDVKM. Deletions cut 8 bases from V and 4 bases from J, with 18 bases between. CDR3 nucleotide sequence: TGTGCCAGCCATACTGTCCAGGGCCCTTACAATGAGCAGTTCTTC. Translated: CASHTVQGPYNEQFF.

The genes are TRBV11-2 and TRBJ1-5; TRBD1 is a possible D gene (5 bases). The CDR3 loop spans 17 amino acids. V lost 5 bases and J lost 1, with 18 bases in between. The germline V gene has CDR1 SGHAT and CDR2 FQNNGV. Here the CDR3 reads CASSQTAAGRSNQPQHF. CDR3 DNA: TGTGCCAGCAGCCAGACCGCTGCAGGGAGAAGCAATCAGCCCCAGCATTTT. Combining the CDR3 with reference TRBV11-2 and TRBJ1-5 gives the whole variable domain EAGVAQSPRYKIIEKRQSVAFWCNPISGHATLYWYQQILGQGPKLLIQFQNNGVVDDSQLPKDRFSAERLKGVDSTLKIQPAKLEDSAVYLCASSQTAAGRSNQPQHFGDGTRLSIL.

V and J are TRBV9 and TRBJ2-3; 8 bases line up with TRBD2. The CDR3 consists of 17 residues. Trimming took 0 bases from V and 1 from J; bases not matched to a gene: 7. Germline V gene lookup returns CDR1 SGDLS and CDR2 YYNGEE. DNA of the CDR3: TGTGCCAGCAGCGTAGAATCTGCGGGGGGACGCACAGATACGCAGTATTTT. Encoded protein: CASSVESAGGRTDTQYF.

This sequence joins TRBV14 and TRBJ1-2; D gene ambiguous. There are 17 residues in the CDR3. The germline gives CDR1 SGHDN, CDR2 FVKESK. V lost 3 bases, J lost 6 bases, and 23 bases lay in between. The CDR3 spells CASSHHTDGNMSDGYTF. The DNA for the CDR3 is TGTGCCAGCAGCCATCACACGGACGGGAATATGAGCGATGGCTACACCTTC.

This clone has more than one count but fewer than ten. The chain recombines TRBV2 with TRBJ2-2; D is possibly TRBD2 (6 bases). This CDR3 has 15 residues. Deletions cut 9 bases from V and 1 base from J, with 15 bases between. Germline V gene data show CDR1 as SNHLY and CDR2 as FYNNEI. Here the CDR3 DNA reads TGTGCCAGTCTCCGGGGGACGGTGAACACCGGGGAGCTGTTTTTT. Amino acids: CASLRGTVNTGELFF.

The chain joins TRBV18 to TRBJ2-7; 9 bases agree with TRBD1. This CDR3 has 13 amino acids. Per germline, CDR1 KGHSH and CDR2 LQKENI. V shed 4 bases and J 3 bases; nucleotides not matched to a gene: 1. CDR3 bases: TGTGCCAGCTCACAGGGACAGGGCTACGAGCAGTACTTC. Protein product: CASSQGQGYEQYF.

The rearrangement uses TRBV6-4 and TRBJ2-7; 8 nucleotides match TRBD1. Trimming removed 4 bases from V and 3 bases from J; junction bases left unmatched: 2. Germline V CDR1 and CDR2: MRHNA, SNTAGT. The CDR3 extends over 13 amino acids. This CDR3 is CASSVTGGYEQYF. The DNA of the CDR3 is TGTGCCAGCAGTGTCACAGGGGGCTACGAGCAGTACTTC.

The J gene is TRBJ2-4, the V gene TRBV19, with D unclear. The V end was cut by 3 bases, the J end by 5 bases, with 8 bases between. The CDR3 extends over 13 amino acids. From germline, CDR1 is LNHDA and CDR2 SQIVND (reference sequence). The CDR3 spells CASSINPENIQYF. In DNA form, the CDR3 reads TGTGCCAGTAGTATCAATCCAGAAAACATTCAGTACTTC.

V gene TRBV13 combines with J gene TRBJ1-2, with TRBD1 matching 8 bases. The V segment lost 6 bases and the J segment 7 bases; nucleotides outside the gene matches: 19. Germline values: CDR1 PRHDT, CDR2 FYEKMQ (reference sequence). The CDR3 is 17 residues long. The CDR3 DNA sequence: TGTGCCAGCAGACCAAGGACAGGGCTAGGCATTTCTCTTGGCTACACCTTC. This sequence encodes CASRPRTGLGISLGYTF.

In DNA form, the CDR3 reads TGTGCCAGCAGCCCCTCAACTGGGACAGGGGAAATGTATGGCTACACCTTC. It codes for CASSPSTGTGEMYGYTF. The rearrangement uses TRBV11-2 and TRBJ1-2, with 10 bases matching TRBD1. Germline CDR1 reads SGHAT; CDR2 reads FQNNGV. Losses at the gene ends were 5 bases for V and 5 bases for J; bases not matched to a gene: 14. This CDR3 contains 17 residues.